The 19 T cell receptor beta chains listed next were all sequenced from one sample in a study of blood T cells in healthy people across ages (dated by TCRdb to the mid-2010s). To prepare the library, 5' RACE was applied. The instrument was an Illumina HiSeq 2500. A second about 7 to 11 cycle PCR used a sample-barcoded 5' primer and a J-beta primer mix. TCRdb itself trimmed the public reads at Q25 with fastp, ran MiXCR and retained productive beta chains. Records with the same CDR3 protein are collapsed into one entry carrying the most frequent genes and DNA. This sample has 1,300,000 or so distinct CDR3 sequences in its table, and 59% of those were observed once. The top ten constitute roughly 7% of the sample. Sequenced: blood. The receptors derive from a man younger than 30 in good health.

This clonotype was recorded a few times. This chain joins TRBV7-9 and TRBJ2-7, with 8 bases lining up with TRBD2. This CDR3 region has 14 residues. Germline lookup yields CDR1 SEHNR and CDR2 FQNEAQ (reference sequence). V lost 5 bases to trimming and J lost 0 bases; unmatched junction nucleotides: 3. The CDR3 DNA follows: TGTGCCAGCAGCCGAAGCGGGAGCTCCTACGAGCAGTACTTC. Translating it yields CASSRSGSSYEQYF.

There are a few counts of this clonotype. This chain links TRBV3-1 with TRBJ2-5, with 7 bases fitting TRBD2. CDR1 LGHDT and CDR2 YNNKEL come from the germline V gene (reference sequence). The length of the CDR3 is 15 residues. V was clipped by 0 bases and J by 4 bases; unmatched bases: 5. CDR3 DNA sequence: TGTGCCAGCAGCCAAGACGCAGCGGGGAGAGAGACCCAGTACTTC. Translating it yields CASSQDAAGRETQYF.

This sequence joins TRBV10-3 and TRBJ1-1, with D perhaps TRBD1 (6 bases). V lost 8 bases, J lost 5 bases, and 15 bases lay in between. This CDR3 contains 13 residues. From germline, CDR1 is ENHRY and CDR2 SYGVKD. DNA for the CDR3: TGTGCCATCGCACAGGGTGATGGGACTGAAGCTTTCTTT. This translates into CAIAQGDGTEAFF.

This rearrangement joins TRBV6-1 to TRBJ2-3; 7 nucleotides line up with TRBD2. V was clipped by 9 bases and J by 4 bases; unmatched bases: 7. Germline CDR1 is MNHNS and CDR2 is SASEGT. The CDR3 has 13 amino acids. The CDR3 here is CARGGEGSDTQYF. In nucleotides, the CDR3 is TGTGCCAGAGGAGGGGAGGGCTCAGATACGCAGTATTTT.

The count of this clonotype is one. The chain carries TRBV4-1 and TRBJ2-7; tentatively, D is TRBD1 (6 bases). Germline V gene data show CDR1 as MGHRA and CDR2 as YSYEKL. Trimming removed 2 bases at V and 3 bases at J, with 14 bases between. The CDR3 totals 15 residues. For the CDR3, the DNA is TGCGCCAGCAGCCAATCTAGCCAGGGGATCTACGAGCAGTACTTC. Translation: CASSQSSQGIYEQYF.

The genes are TRBV5-1 and TRBJ1-2, with D possibly TRBD1 on 6 matching bases. V was cut by 4 bases and J by 7 bases, with 17 bases left in between. CDR3 length: 14 residues. Germline V lookup: CDR1 SGHRS, CDR2 YFSETQ. DNA of the CDR3: TGCGCCAGCAGCACAAAACAGGGTAGTATTGGCTACACCTTC. This encodes CASSTKQGSIGYTF.

The gene calls are TRBV5-1 and TRBJ2-7; TRBD1 matches at 8 bases. The CDR3 extends over 15 amino acids. V lost 0 bases and J lost 6; bases outside the gene matches: 8. Looked up from germline, CDR1 is SGHRS and CDR2 is YFSETQ. The CDR3 coding sequence is TGCGCCAGCAGCTTGGTGGGGCAGGGGGCAGGCGAGCAGTACTTC. Protein product: CASSLVGQGAGEQYF.

This clonotype has just a few counts. This sequence joins TRBV28 and TRBJ2-3; TRBD2 matches at 8 bases. This CDR3 comprises 13 residues. V dropped 7 bases and J dropped 2; count of bases not matched to a gene: 2. Germline assignment: CDR1 MDHEN and CDR2 SYDVKM. CDR3 in amino acids: CASIGGVTDTQYF. As DNA, the CDR3 is TGTGCCAGCATCGGGGGGGTCACAGATACGCAGTATTTT.

This clonotype showed up just a few times. The chain links TRBV5-1 to TRBJ2-3; the match to TRBD2 covers 10 bases. Per the germline V gene, CDR1 is SGHRS and CDR2 is YFSETQ. This CDR3 is 16 amino acids long. With V trimmed by 0 bases and J by 6 bases, 7 bases remained unmatched. The CDR3 region has the DNA TGCGCCAGCAGCTTGGGAATAGCGGGGGGTTCGGATACGCAGTATTTT. This translates into CASSLGIAGGSDTQYF.

The V gene is TRBV7-9, the J gene TRBJ2-7, with a tentative D call TRBD2 (5 bases). The germline V gene encodes CDR1 SEHNR and CDR2 FQNEAQ (reference sequence). Trimming left V 4 bases short and J 7 bases short, with 14 bases between. This CDR3 is built from 13 residues. CDR3 loop: CASSYPRGEEQYF. The CDR3 nucleotides are TGTGCCAGCAGCTATCCTCGGGGTGAAGAGCAGTACTTC.

This sequence joins TRBV6-5 and TRBJ2-7; 15 bases fit TRBD2. V shed 4 bases and J 3 bases; nucleotides not matched to a gene: 7. Germline V gene sequence: CDR1 MNHEY, CDR2 SVGAGI. This CDR3 region has 17 residues. DNA of the CDR3: TGTGCCAGCAGTTCCGGGACTAGCGGGGGGATACTCTACGAGCAGTACTTC. Its translation: CASSSGTSGGILYEQYF.

The J gene is TRBJ2-7, the V gene TRBV12-3 or TRBV12-4; 8 positions agree with TRBD2. The V segment lost 7 bases and the J segment 1 base; nucleotides outside the gene matches: 9. CDR3 length: 15 amino acids. The CDR3 DNA reads as TGTGCCAGCAACCCTAGCGGGCTGAGTTCCTACGAGCAGTACTTC. The encoded protein is CASNPSGLSSYEQYF.

This chain links TRBV11-2 with TRBJ2-7, with 10 bases identical to TRBD2. Trimming removed 4 bases from V and 1 base from J; junction bases left unmatched: 13. The V gene's germline CDR1 is SGHAT and CDR2 FQNNGV. The CDR3 has 18 amino acids. CDR3: CASSYGRSGRADSYEQYF. In DNA, the CDR3 is TGTGCCAGCAGCTACGGTAGGAGCGGGAGGGCAGATTCCTACGAGCAGTACTTC.

The J gene is TRBJ1-2, the V gene TRBV5-6; 8 bases agree with TRBD1. CDR1 is SGHDT, CDR2 YYEEEE, per germline. The CDR3 spans 18 residues. V lost 5 bases to trimming and J lost 5 bases; unmatched junction nucleotides: 20. This CDR3 is CASRPHFNPDREDYGYTF. The CDR3 DNA is TGTGCCAGCAGACCGCACTTCAATCCGGACAGGGAGGATTATGGCTACACCTTC.

A note on this clonotype: Since a much larger clone is just one base distant, this may be a read error. The genes are TRBV6-2 or TRBV6-3 and TRBJ1-1; D not resolved. In germline, CDR1 is MNHEY, CDR2 SVGEGT. V shed 2 bases and J shed 0 bases, with 1 base lying between them. This CDR3 is 12 amino acids long. The CDR3 is CASSYMNTEAFF. CDR3 bases: TGTGCCAGCAGTTACATGAACACTGAAGCTTTCTTT.

J is TRBJ2-7 and V is TRBV27; either TRBD1 or TRBD2 may supply D (5 bases each). The CDR3 loop spans 15 amino acids. Per germline, CDR1 MNHEY and CDR2 SMNVEV (reference sequence). Trimming took off 5 bases at V and 3 bases at J, with 17 bases between the two ends. In nucleotides, the CDR3 is TGTGCCAGCAGTACACGGGTGGGGGTACACTACGAGCAGTACTTC. Its translation is CASSTRVGVHYEQYF.

This chain connects TRBV7-2 to TRBJ1-1; D may be TRBD1 (5 bases). V was pared by 5 bases and J by 0 bases, with 13 bases between. The germline gives CDR1 SGHTA, CDR2 FQGNSA. The CDR3 totals 15 residues. The DNA of the CDR3 is TGTGCCAGCAGCCGGGACGGAACAATGAACACTGAAGCTTTCTTT. This gives the protein CASSRDGTMNTEAFF.

J is TRBJ2-3 and V is TRBV7-8, with 14 nucleotides matching TRBD2. The CDR3 spans 18 residues. After removal of 1 base from V and 6 bases from J, the junction contained 9 bases not matched to a gene. Germline V gene lookup returns CDR1 SGHVS and CDR2 FQNEAQ. The CDR3 DNA reads as TGTGCCAGCAGCTTAGGGGCCCCGGGACTAGCGGGAGTTGATACGCAGTATTTT. This gives the protein CASSLGAPGLAGVDTQYF.

This clonotype showed up just a few times. The CDR3 region is CATSDYYEQYF. CDR3 bases: TGTGCCACCAGTGACTACTACGAGCAGTACTTC. The chain links TRBV24-1 to TRBJ2-7; D is ambiguous. The V gene lost 4 bases and the J gene lost 3 bases, with 3 bases spanning the gap. The CDR3 covers 11 residues. CDR1 and CDR2 (germline): KGHDR, SFDVKD.